This T cell receptor (beta chain) was captured by sequencing in a study of blood T cell repertoires in COVID-19 (dated by TCRdb to about 2020). Regarding the study in general: The collaborator samples originated in the United States, Italy and Spain and spanned the acute and convalescent phases of COVID-19. The material from the prospective study consisted of cDNA or gDNA derived from T cells, B-cell-depleted T cells, or PBMCs. Deeply sampled blood TCRbeta repertoires from subjects exposed to, actively infected with, or recovered from COVID-19 were included in the dataset. The repertoires were released in a freely available public database intended as a resource for research on the immune response to SARS-CoV-2. The samples were drawn from two sources: the first 160 participants of the ongoing ImmuneRACE study, and 1,254 subjects contributed by 6 global collaborators. The sample metadata nearly always contained a de-identified subject ID, COVID-19 status, age in years and sex. Where available, HLA class I and class II types were obtained from metadata supplied by the sample provider rather than from assay-based typing. What the study reported, not specific to this receptor: The quantity of clinical and demographic metadata differed by source and by participant and was supplied without curation.

Turning to this clone: Its cognate antigen has yet to be identified. Sequence at one end of the junction differs from germline and may be a read error.

Taken from the germline V gene (reference sequence), the CDR1 and CDR2 loops are SSHAT and FNYEAQ. The CDR3 spans 15 residues, from the cysteine through the phenylalanine. Of the read, only the CDR3 DNA is kept; its 45 bases are in frame from base 1. TCRbeta CDR3 regions were amplified from genomic DNA using the immunoSEQ Assay, a bias-controlled multiplex PCR. In the paper's pipeline: The number of nucleated cells in each sample was estimated from the amplification of reference gene primers within the assay. To quantify the absolute abundance of each unique TCRbeta CDR3 rearrangement, sequence reads were collapsed and filtered. For each sample, productive Simpson clonality was calculated as the square root of Simpson's diversity index over productive rearrangements. The clones in this table, taken by TCRdb from immuneACCESS, are in-frame only. Not every clone is retained; where verified, under half of the shortfall comes from an unresolved V gene, and the cause of the rest is unknown. From that table come the V and J calls and clone size; the DNA was used to work out D and trimming. This sample is represented by around 96,000 clones; roughly 96% of them were singletons. The top ten clonotypes cover approximately 4.3% of the sample.

Whole blood was collected in K2EDTA tubes by collaborating institutions according to the institutions' own protocols. Collaborator samples were shipped for TCRbeta analysis as frozen whole blood, isolated PBMCs, or DNA extracted from either sample type. The sample comprised peripheral blood. This TCR was sampled from a human donor with active COVID-19. The donor label of this sample is uncertain. Recombination connected TRBV7-7 to TRBJ2-1, with 7 middle bases fitting TRBD2. The CDR3 region reads CASSLGWEGYNEQFF. The DNA sequence is TGTGCTAGCAGCTTAGGGTGGGAGGGCTACAATGAGCAGTTCTTC.